Detailed here is one T cell receptor beta chain. Only in-frame clones appear in the TCRdb table, and some are missing; sequencing was by immunoSEQ multiplex PCR. The sample lists around 260,000 clones; 80% to 90% were seen once. This record comes from a study of blood T cell repertoires in COVID-19. Per the germline V gene, CDR1 is LNHNV and CDR2 is YYDKDF (reference sequence). V lost 1 base to trimming and J lost 2 bases; unmatched junction nucleotides: 2. This CDR3 spans 15 amino acids. The chain joins TRBV15 to TRBJ2-7, with 10 bases aligning to TRBD1. This TCR was sampled from a woman aged 45-60 years with acute or convalescent COVID-19. Sequenced: peripheral blood. The CDR3 region has the DNA TGTGCCACCAGCAGAGGACAGGGGGCAACCTACGAGCAGTACTTC. The encoded protein is CATSRGQGATYEQYF. Supplemented by reference TRBV15 and TRBJ2-7, the full variable domain reads DAMVIQNPRYQVTQFGKPVTLSCSQTLNHNVMYWYQQKSSQAPKLLFHYYDKDFNNEADTPDNFQSRRPNTSFCFLDIRSPGLGDTAMYLCATSRGQGATYEQYFGPGTRLTVT.